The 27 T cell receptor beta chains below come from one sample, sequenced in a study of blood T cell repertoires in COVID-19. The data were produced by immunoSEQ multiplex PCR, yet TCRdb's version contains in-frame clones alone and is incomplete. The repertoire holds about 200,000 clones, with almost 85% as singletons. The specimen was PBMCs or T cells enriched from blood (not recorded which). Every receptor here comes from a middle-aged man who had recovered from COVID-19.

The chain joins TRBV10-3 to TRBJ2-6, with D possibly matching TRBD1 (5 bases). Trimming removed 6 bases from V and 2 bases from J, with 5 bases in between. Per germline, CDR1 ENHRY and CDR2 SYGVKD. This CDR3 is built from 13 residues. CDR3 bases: TGTGCCATCAGGGGGCCTGGGGCCAACGTCCTGACTTTC. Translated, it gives CAIRGPGANVLTF.

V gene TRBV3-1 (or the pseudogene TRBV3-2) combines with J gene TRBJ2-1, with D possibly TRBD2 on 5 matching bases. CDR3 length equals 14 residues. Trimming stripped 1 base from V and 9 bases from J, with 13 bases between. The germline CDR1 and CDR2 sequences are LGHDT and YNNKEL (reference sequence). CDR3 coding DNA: TGTGCCAGCAGCCAAGCCTTGAGGGTCCTTGAGCAGTTCTTC. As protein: CASSQALRVLEQFF.

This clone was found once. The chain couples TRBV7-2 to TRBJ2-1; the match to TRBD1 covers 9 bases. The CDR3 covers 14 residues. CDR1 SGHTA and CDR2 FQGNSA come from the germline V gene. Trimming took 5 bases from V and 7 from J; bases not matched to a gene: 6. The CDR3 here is CASSRDRAVNEQFF. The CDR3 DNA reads TGTGCCAGCAGCCGGGACAGGGCGGTGAATGAGCAGTTCTTC.

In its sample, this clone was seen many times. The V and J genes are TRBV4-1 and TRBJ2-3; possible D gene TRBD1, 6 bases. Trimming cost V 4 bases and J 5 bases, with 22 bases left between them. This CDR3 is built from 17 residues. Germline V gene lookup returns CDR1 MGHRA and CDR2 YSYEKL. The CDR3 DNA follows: TGCGCCAGCAGCCCAAACGCCGGGACACCTCTCCTAGATACGCAGTATTTT. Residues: CASSPNAGTPLLDTQYF.

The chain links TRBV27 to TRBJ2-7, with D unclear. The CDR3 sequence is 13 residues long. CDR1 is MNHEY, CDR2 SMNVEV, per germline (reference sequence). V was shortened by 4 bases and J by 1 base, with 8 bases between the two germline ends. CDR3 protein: CASSSRISYEQYF. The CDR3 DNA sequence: TGTGCCAGCAGTTCGAGGATTTCCTACGAGCAGTACTTC.

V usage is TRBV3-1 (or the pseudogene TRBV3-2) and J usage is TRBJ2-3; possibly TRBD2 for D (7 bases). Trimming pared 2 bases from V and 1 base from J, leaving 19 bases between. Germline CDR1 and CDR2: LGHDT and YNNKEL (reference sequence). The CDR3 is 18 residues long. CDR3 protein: CASSQNPGGGVGTDTQYF. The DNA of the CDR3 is TGTGCCAGCAGCCAAAACCCCGGAGGGGGGGTTGGCACAGATACGCAGTATTTT.

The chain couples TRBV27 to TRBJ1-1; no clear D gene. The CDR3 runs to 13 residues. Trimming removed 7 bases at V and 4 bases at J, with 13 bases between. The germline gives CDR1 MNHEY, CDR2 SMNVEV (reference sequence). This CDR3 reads CASNRRGVTEAFF. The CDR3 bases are TGTGCCAGCAACCGCCGGGGTGTCACTGAAGCTTTCTTT.

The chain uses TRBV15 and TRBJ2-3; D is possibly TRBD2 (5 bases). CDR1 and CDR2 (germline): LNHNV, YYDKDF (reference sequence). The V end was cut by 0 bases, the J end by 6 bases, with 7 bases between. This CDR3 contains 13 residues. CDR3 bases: TGTGCCACCAGCAGAGATTCGGGGGATACGCAGTATTTT. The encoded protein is CATSRDSGDTQYF. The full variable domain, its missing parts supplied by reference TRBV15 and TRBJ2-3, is DAMVIQNPRYQVTQFGKPVTLSCSQTLNHNVMYWYQQKSSQAPKLLFHYYDKDFNNEADTPDNFQSRRPNTSFCFLDIRSPGLGDTAMYLCATSRDSGDTQYFGPGTRLTVL.

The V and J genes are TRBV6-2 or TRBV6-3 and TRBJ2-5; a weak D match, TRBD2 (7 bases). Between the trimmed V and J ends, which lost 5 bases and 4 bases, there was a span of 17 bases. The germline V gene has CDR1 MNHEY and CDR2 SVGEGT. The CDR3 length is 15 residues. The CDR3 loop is CASSASTGGVETQYF. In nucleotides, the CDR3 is TGTGCCAGCAGTGCCTCCACGGGGGGCGTAGAGACCCAGTACTTC.

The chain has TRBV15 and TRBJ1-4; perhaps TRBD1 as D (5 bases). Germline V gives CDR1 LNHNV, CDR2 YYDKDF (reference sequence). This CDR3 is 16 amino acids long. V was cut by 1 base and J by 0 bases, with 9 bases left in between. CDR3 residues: CATSRVQGPTNEKLFF. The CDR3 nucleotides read TGTGCCACCAGCAGAGTGCAGGGCCCAACTAATGAAAAACTGTTTTTT.

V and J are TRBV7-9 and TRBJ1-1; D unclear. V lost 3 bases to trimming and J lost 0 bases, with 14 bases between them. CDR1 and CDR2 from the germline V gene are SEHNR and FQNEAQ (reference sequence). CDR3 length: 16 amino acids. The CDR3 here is CASSLVAAALNTEAFF. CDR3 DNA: TGTGCCAGCAGCTTGGTGGCGGCAGCACTGAACACTGAAGCTTTCTTT.

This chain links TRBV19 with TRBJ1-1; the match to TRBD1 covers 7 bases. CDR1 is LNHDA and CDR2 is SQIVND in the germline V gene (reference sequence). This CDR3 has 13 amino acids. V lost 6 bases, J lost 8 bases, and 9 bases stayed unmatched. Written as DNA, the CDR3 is TGTGCCAGTAGAGATCGTCCGGGACAGGAAGCTTTCTTT. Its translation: CASRDRPGQEAFF.

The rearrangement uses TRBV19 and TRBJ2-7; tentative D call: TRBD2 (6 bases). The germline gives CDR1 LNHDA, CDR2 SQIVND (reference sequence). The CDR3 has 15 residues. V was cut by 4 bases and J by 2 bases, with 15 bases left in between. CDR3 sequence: CASSTRRDVPYEQYF. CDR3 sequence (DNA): TGTGCCAGTAGTACTCGGCGGGACGTCCCCTACGAGCAGTACTTC.

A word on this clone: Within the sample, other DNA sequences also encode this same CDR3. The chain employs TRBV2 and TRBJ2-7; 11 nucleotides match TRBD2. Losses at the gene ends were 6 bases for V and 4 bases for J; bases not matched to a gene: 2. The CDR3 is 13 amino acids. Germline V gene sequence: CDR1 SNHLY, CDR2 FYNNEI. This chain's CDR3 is CASSGTSGYEQYF. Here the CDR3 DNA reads TGTGCCAGCAGCGGGACTAGCGGATACGAGCAGTACTTC.

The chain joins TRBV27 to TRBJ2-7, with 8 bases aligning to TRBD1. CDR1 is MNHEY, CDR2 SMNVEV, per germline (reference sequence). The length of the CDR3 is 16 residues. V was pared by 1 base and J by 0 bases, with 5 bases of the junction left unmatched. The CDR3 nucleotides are TGTGCCAGCAGTTTATACCCAGGGACAGGCTCCTACGAGCAGTACTTC. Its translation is CASSLYPGTGSYEQYF.

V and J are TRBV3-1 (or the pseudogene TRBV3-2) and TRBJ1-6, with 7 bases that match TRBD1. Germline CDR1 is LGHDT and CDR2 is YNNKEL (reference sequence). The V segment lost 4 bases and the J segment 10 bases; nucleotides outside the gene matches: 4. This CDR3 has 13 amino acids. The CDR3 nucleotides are TGTGCCAGCAGCCGACAGGGAGGCTCACCCCTCCACTTT. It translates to CASSRQGGSPLHF.

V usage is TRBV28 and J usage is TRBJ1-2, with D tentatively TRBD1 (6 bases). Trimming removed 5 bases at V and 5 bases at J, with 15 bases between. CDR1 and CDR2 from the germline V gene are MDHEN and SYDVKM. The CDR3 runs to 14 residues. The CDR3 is CASSAQGEAYGYTF. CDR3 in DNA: TGTGCCAGCAGTGCACAGGGAGAGGCTTATGGCTACACCTTC.

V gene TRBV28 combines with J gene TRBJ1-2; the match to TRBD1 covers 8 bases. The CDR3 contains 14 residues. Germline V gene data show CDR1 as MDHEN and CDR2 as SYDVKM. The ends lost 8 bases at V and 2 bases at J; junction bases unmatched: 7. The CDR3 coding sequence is TGTGCCAGCCGAAATCAGGGGGCGAACTATGGCTACACCTTC. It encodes CASRNQGANYGYTF.

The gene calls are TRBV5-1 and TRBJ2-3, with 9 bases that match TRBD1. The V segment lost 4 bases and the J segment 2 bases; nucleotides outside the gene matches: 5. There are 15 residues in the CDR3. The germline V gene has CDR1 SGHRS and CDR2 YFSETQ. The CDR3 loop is CASSVQGANTDTQYF. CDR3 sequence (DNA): TGCGCCAGCAGCGTACAGGGGGCTAACACAGATACGCAGTATTTT. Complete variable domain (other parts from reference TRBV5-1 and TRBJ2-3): KAGVTQTPRYLIKTRGQQVTLSCSPISGHRSVSWYQQTPGQGLQFLFEYFSETQRNKGNFPGRFSGRQFSNSRSEMNVSTLELGDSALYLCASSVQGANTDTQYFGPGTRLTVL.

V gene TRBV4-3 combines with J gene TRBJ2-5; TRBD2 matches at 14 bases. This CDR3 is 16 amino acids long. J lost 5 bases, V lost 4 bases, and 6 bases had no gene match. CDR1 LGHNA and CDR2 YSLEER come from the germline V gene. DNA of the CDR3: TGCGCCAGCAGCCTTTCGACTAGCGGGGGGGCTGAGACCCAGTACTTC. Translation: CASSLSTSGGAETQYF.

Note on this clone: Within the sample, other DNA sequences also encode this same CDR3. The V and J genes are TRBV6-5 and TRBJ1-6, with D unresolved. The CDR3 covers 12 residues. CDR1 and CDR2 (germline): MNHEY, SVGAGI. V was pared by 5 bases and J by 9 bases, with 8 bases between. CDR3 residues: CASSQRGSPLHF. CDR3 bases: TGTGCCAGCAGTCAGCGGGGTTCACCCCTCCACTTT.

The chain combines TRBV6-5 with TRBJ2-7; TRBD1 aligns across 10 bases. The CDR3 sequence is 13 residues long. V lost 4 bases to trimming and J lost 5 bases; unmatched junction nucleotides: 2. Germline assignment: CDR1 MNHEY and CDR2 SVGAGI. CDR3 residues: CASSFGQGDEQYF. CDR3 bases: TGTGCCAGCAGTTTCGGACAGGGGGACGAGCAGTACTTC.

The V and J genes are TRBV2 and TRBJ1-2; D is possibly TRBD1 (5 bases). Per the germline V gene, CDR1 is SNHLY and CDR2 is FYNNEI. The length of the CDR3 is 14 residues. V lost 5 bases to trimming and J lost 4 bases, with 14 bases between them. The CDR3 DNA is TGTGCCAGCAGTTGGGGGGACTGGGGCTATGGCTACACCTTC. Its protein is CASSWGDWGYGYTF.

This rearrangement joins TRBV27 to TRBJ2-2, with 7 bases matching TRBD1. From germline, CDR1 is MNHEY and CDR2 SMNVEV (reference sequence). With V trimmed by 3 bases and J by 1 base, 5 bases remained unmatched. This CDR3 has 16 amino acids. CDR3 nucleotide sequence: TGTGCCAGCAGTTTTAGGACAGGTTGGAACACCGGGGAGCTGTTTTTT. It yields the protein CASSFRTGWNTGELFF.

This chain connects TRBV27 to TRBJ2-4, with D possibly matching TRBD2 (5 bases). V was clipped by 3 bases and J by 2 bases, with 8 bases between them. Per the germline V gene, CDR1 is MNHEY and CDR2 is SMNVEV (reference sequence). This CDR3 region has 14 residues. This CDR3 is CASSFVGTKNIQYF. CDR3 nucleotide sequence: TGTGCCAGCAGTTTCGTCGGGACCAAAAACATTCAGTACTTC.

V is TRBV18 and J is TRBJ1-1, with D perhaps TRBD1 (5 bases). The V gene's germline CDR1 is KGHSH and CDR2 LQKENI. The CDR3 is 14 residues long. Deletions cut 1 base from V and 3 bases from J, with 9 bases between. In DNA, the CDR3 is TGTGCCAGCTCACCACAGGGGTCGGACACTGAAGCTTTCTTT. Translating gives CASSPQGSDTEAFF.

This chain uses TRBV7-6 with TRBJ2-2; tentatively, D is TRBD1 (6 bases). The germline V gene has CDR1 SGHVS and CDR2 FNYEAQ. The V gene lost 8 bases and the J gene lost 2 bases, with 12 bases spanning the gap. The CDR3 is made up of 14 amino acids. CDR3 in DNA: TGTGCCAGCGTTCCGGGACATAACACCGGGGAGCTGTTTTTT. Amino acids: CASVPGHNTGELFF.